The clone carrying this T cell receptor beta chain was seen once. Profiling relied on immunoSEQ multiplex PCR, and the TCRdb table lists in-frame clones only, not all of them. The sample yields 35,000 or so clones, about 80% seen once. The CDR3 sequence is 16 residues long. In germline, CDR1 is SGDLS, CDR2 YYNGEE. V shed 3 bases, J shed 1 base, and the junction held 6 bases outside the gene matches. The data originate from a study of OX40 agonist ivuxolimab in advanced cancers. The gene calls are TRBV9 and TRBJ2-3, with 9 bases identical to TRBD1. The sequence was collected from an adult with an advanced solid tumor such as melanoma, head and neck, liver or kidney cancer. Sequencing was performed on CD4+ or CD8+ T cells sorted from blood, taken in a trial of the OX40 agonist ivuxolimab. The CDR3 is CASSGLGQGGTDTQYF. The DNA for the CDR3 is TGTGCCAGCAGCGGGCTGGGACAGGGAGGCACAGATACGCAGTATTTT.